The present entry profiles one T cell receptor (beta chain) with its context. What it recognizes is unknown. Sequencing was performed with immunoSEQ multiplex PCR; in TCRdb, only in-frame clones are kept and a portion is missing. This table has about 100,000 clones, more than 85% appearing once. Every patient was affected by relapse after autologous stem cell transplantation, while exposure to brentuximab vedotin was not uniform. This sample stems from a study of PD-1 blockade in classical Hodgkin lymphoma. Broader study findings: Baseline diversity was lower in partial responders and progressors than complete responders.

The source is a human donor with classical Hodgkin lymphoma. The sample in question was peripheral blood mononuclear cells (PBMCs), obtained before the second cycle of nivolumab.

The CDR3 bases are TGTGCCAGCAGTGAGAGGACCGCAACTAATGAAAAACTGTTTTTT. Translation gives CASSERTATNEKLFF. The gene calls are TRBV2 and TRBJ1-4; D is uncertain. Per the germline V gene, CDR1 is SNHLY and CDR2 is FYNNEI. The CDR3 is made up of 15 amino acids. Trimming shortened V by 3 bases and J by 0 bases, and 8 bases separated the two germline ends.